This TCR beta chain was recorded in a study of PD-1 blockade in classical Hodgkin lymphoma. General observations from the study: Healthy donors were reported to have higher baseline TCR diversity than newly diagnosed patients. Baseline diversity was lower in partial responders and progressors than complete responders. While CD8+ TCR diversity did not rise significantly by C4D1, CD4+ TCR diversity did. Why the repertoires differ is still unclear, perhaps disease activity or prior therapy.

This clone was detected only a few times. Its antigen is as yet unknown. The CDR3 has 13 amino acids. Trimming pared 1 base from V and 0 bases from J, leaving 4 bases between. The germline V gene encodes CDR1 SGHRS and CDR2 YFSETQ. TCRdb's copy holds only in-frame clones and misses some; the assay was immunoSEQ multiplex PCR. This table holds roughly 20,000 clones, about 73% found once. Sample time point: cycle 4 day 1 (C4D1), after about 6 weeks of nivolumab. Relapse after autologous stem cell transplantation occurred in every patient, and brentuximab vedotin exposure varied. Source: peripheral blood mononuclear cells (PBMCs), taken before the fourth cycle of nivolumab. The receptor's source is a human donor with classical Hodgkin lymphoma. The gene calls are TRBV5-1 and TRBJ1-1; D not certain. CDR3 protein: CASSLRVNTEAFF. The CDR3 DNA reads TGCGCCAGCAGCTTGAGGGTGAACACTGAAGCTTTCTTT.